This T cell receptor beta chain was sequenced in a study of T cell clones after liver transplantation. This CDR3 spans 17 amino acids. V was pared by 4 bases and J by 7 bases, with 8 bases of the junction left unmatched. Per germline, CDR1 SGHRS and CDR2 YFSETQ. Clones were sequenced by immunoSEQ multiplex PCR, and TCRdb holds only the in-frame ones, with some missing. Among about 85,000 clones, roughly 80% were seen once, and the ten largest hold approximately 0.43%. The sample in question was CD4+ T cells from blood, obtained roughly 3.5 years after liver transplant. This chain uses TRBV5-1 with TRBJ2-1; 16 nucleotides align to TRBD2. This receptor was identified in a human patient who received a liver transplant. Among the T cells, some may be from the graft donor. CDR3: CASSNGTSGRAGNEQFF. DNA for the CDR3: TGCGCCAGCAGCAACGGGACTAGCGGGAGGGCCGGGAATGAGCAGTTCTTC.